These T cell receptor beta chains were read from a single sample in a study of shared clonotypes between healthy human individuals. Clones were read by immunoSEQ multiplex PCR, and TCRdb kept only the in-frame ones, dropping some. This table has 1.5 million to 1.9 million clones, approximately 98% appearing once. The sequenced material came from naive CD4+ T cells sorted from blood. These receptors all stem from a man younger than 40 in good health. CDR3s include the opening cysteine and the closing phenylalanine or tryptophan.

J | V | CDR3
TRBJ1-2 | TRBV9 | CASSVVKGRDRAFYGYTF
TRBJ1-5 | TRBV18 | CASSPDRGQGQPQHF
TRBJ2-5 | TRBV5-1 | CASSYQLGIPGETQYF
TRBJ2-1 | TRBV14 | CASSQDKLAGHYNEQFF
TRBJ1-2 | TRBV14 | CASSQNLAGGTGNGYTF
TRBJ2-1 | TRBV12-1 | CASSFVAGASNEQFF
TRBJ2-1 | TRBV28 | CASSWDPGPHNEQFF
TRBJ2-1 | TRBV2 | CASSGLGMDEQFF
TRBJ2-3 | TRBV10-1 | CASSDLARSTDTQYF
TRBJ2-2 | TRBV9 | CASSVGLAGGPHGELFF
TRBJ1-1 | TRBV5-4 | CASRETSEGTEAFF
TRBJ2-7 | TRBV5-6 | CASSAGLAGGPGYF
TRBJ2-7 | TRBV2 | CASRPRDRGGRSSYEQYF
TRBJ1-2 | TRBV4-3 | CASSQNRDYSNYGYTF
TRBJ2-1 | TRBV2 | CASREFVYNEQFF
TRBJ1-4 | TRBV19 | CASRDRAIEKLFF
TRBJ1-4 | TRBV7-6 | CASSLGGTNEKLFF
TRBJ1-4 | TRBV5-5 | CASSRGPLEKLFF
TRBJ1-2 | TRBV13 | CASSPSTGPYGYTF
TRBJ2-7 | TRBV4-1 | CASSQELAGVSYEQYF
TRBJ2-2 | TRBV12-5 | CASGLVRGGTGELFF
TRBJ2-7 | TRBV7-9 | CASSLHGSGRSGYEQYF
TRBJ2-1 | TRBV9 | CASSVDFLGNEQFF
TRBJ1-5 | TRBV4-1 | CASSQDRQGDQPQHF
TRBJ2-5 | TRBV18 | CASSPYSGETQYF
TRBJ2-1 | TRBV11-2 | CASSLGILQGYNEQFF
TRBJ1-2 | TRBV11-2 | CASSPGLRGLDGYTF
TRBJ2-7 | TRBV4-1 | CASSQGWSGLGDEQYF
TRBJ2-7 | TRBV4-1 | CASSQPTGTVSYEQYF
TRBJ1-2 | TRBV7-9 | CASNGDRGRMVSYGYTF
TRBJ2-7 | TRBV4-1 | CASSQGRDRGYYEQYF
TRBJ2-7 | TRBV7-2 | CASSWPGLGYEQYF
TRBJ2-7 | TRBV6-6 | CASSSPGTSIPYEQYF
TRBJ2-7 | TRBV4-1 | CASSPRTRGEQYF
TRBJ2-1 | TRBV4-3 | CASSQLAGVNEQFF
TRBJ2-5 | TRBV5-1 | CASSLEPAYQETQYF
TRBJ2-7 | TRBV7-8 | CASSLAAATYEQYF
TRBJ2-2 | TRBV9 | CASSVGNSITGELFF
TRBJ2-7 | TRBV11-2 | CASSLGTGIYEQYF